This record concerns one T cell receptor beta chain sequence. The sample comes from a study of T cells in Graves' hyperthyroidism and ophthalmopathy. Trimming pared 6 bases from V and 3 bases from J, leaving 12 bases between. The CDR3 runs 13 residues. Per the germline V gene, CDR1 is MNHNS and CDR2 is SASEGT. Researchers took RNA transcripts and amplified the TCR beta CDR3 regions from them. Researchers ran a first-round RT-PCR on the TCR CDR3 using the HTBI primer set. TCRdb recomputed calls from the multiplex PCR reads with MiXCR, one row per CDR3 protein. Of some 500,000 distinct CDR3 sequences listed, around 15% were seen once; the top ten hold 17%.

This receptor was obtained from a woman between 18 and 29 years old with Graves' hyperthyroidism. Material for sequencing was blood. The V gene is TRBV6-1, the J gene TRBJ2-7; tentatively, D is TRBD1 or TRBD2 (5 bases each). The CDR3 sequence is CASSRGPNYEQYV. The CDR3 DNA is TGTGCCAGCAGCCGGGGACCGAACTACGAGCAGTACGTC.